This T cell receptor beta chain was sequenced during a study of blood T cell repertoires in COVID-19. Study overall: The United States, Italy and Spain were the sources of the acute and convalescent COVID-19 samples. The cDNA or gDNA used as material had been derived from T cells, B-cell-depleted T cells, or PBMCs.

There are 18 residues in the CDR3. The V end lost 1 base, the J end lost 4 bases, and 17 bases lay between the germline ends. Germline CDR1 LGHNA, CDR2 YSLEER. In the authors' workflow: Counts of nucleated cells, estimated from reference gene primer amplification, were obtained. Only in-frame clones appear in the TCRdb table, and some are missing; sequencing was by immunoSEQ multiplex PCR. V and J calls and clone size follow that table, whereas D and trimming were derived from the DNA. Of roughly 340,000 clones listed, approximately 88% are singletons. This receptor was obtained from a woman under 40 with COVID-19, enrolled during active disease. The sequenced sample was peripheral blood. V and J are TRBV4-3 and TRBJ1-6, with a tentative D call TRBD1 (5 bases). The CDR3, as DNA: TGCGCCAGCAGCCAAGGTCTACCGCGGGGGGGGTATAATTCACCCCTCCACTTT. Translation: CASSQGLPRGGYNSPLHF.